One and the same sample provided the 28 T cell receptor beta chains below, sequenced in a study of neurological immune-mediated disorders. Via MiXCR, TCRdb re-called the 5' RACE reads, giving one row per CDR3 protein. Here the sample spans 77,000 or so distinct CDR3 sequences, about 9.7% being singletons. Sequencing used PBMCs. Receptors were obtained from a man aged 50 to 59 in good health.

The sample holds many counts of this clonotype. The chain links TRBV29-1 to TRBJ2-1; 8 bases agree with TRBD2. Per the germline V gene, CDR1 is SQVTM and CDR2 is ANQGSEA. The CDR3 is 14 residues long. Trimming at V came to 1 base and at J to 4 bases, leaving 3 bases not matched to a gene. DNA of the CDR3: TGCAGCGTTGAAGCGGGGGGGCCTTACAATGAGCAGTTCTTC. As protein: CSVEAGGPYNEQFF.

This clonotype appeared many times. This chain links TRBV5-1 with TRBJ1-4; no clear D gene. The V gene lost 1 base and the J gene lost 4 bases, with 8 bases spanning the gap. The CDR3 consists of 14 residues. Germline V gene lookup returns CDR1 SGHRS and CDR2 YFSETQ. CDR3 coding DNA: TGCGCCAGCAGCTTGCTAGGATTTAATGAAAAACTGTTTTTT. It is translated as CASSLLGFNEKLFF.

This clonotype was counted many times. The rearrangement uses TRBV5-1 and TRBJ1-1; D is undetermined. The CDR3 runs to 14 residues. The V end was cut by 2 bases, the J end by 1 base, with 9 bases between. Germline V lookup: CDR1 SGHRS, CDR2 YFSETQ. The CDR3 here is CASSLKGWNTEAFF. CDR3 sequence (DNA): TGCGCCAGCAGCTTAAAGGGATGGAACACTGAAGCTTTCTTT.

This clonotype appeared many times. The chain recombines TRBV7-2 with TRBJ1-2, with D unclear. There are 13 residues in the CDR3. Germline V gives CDR1 SGHTA, CDR2 FQGNSA. Trimming took off 4 bases at V and 7 bases at J, with 13 bases between the two ends. In nucleotides, the CDR3 is TGTGCCAGCAGCTCCCTCGGAGGAGGTGGCTACACCTTC. As protein: CASSSLGGGGYTF.

This clonotype has a count of ten or more. The chain combines TRBV3-1 with TRBJ2-7; possibly TRBD2 for D (6 bases). CDR1 is LGHDT and CDR2 is YNNKEL in the germline V gene (reference sequence). V was trimmed by 0 bases and J by 6 bases, leaving 15 bases between them. The CDR3 contains 15 residues. The CDR3: CASSQDPRLDVEQYF. The CDR3 DNA reads as TGTGCCAGCAGCCAAGATCCCAGACTAGACGTCGAGCAGTACTTC.

In the case of this clonotype: One end of the junction varies from germline; a read error may be responsible. The chain combines TRBV5-1 with TRBJ2-7, with 10 bases lining up with TRBD2. Looked up from germline, CDR1 is SGHRS and CDR2 is YFSETQ. This CDR3 is 16 amino acids long. CDR3 region: CASSLRAGGSSYEKYF. DNA of the CDR3: TGCGCCAGCAGCTTAAGAGCGGGGGGGAGCTCCTACGAGAAGTACTTC.

This clonotype has at least ten counts. V and J are TRBV10-3 and TRBJ2-2, with 7 bases lining up with TRBD2. With V trimmed by 4 bases and J by 4 bases, 6 bases remained unmatched. CDR1 and CDR2 (germline): ENHRY, SYGVKD. The length of the CDR3 is 15 residues. In nucleotides, the CDR3 is TGTGCCATCAGTGGGCCCGGCGGGAGCACCGGGGAGCTGTTTTTT. This gives the protein CAISGPGGSTGELFF.

The chain couples TRBV14 to TRBJ2-7; TRBD2 matches at 15 bases. The CDR3 consists of 15 residues. Trimming removed 4 bases from V and 6 bases from J; junction bases left unmatched: 4. The germline V gene has CDR1 SGHDN and CDR2 FVKESK. CDR3 in DNA: TGTGCCAGCAGCCCAAAGGGACTAGCGGGGGGCGAGCAGTACTTC. It translates to CASSPKGLAGGEQYF.

This clonotype was counted many times. This chain links TRBV9 with TRBJ2-5; D remains unclear. In germline, CDR1 is SGDLS, CDR2 YYNGEE. This CDR3 has 15 residues. V was trimmed by 1 base and J by 0 bases, leaving 10 bases between them. The CDR3 nucleotides are TGTGCCAGCAGCGTATCTGAGGCGTACCAAGAGACCCAGTACTTC. This codes for CASSVSEAYQETQYF.

The table lists this clonotype with many counts. The chain recombines TRBV24-1 with TRBJ2-2, with 10 bases identical to TRBD1. This CDR3 spans 16 amino acids. Germline V gene lookup returns CDR1 KGHDR and CDR2 SFDVKD. With 0 bases clipped from V and 7 bases from J, the junction kept 4 bases outside the gene matches. The CDR3 DNA sequence: TGTGCCACCAGTGATTTGAGGACAGGGGGTGGCGGGGAGCTGTTTTTT. Translation gives CATSDLRTGGGGELFF.

This clonotype was counted at least ten times. The chain recombines TRBV5-1 with TRBJ2-3; D gene unclear. Germline CDR1 SGHRS, CDR2 YFSETQ. This CDR3 is 12 amino acids long. V lost 4 bases, J lost 4 bases, and 7 bases lay in between. Here the CDR3 DNA reads TGCGCCAGCAGCCAGCTCGCAGATACGCAGTATTTT. This codes for CASSQLADTQYF.

The sample holds a few counts of this clonotype. V and J are TRBV15 and TRBJ2-6; 7 bases map to TRBD1. Trimming took 1 base from V and 4 from J; bases not matched to a gene: 4. The CDR3 is 16 residues long. Germline lookup yields CDR1 LNHNV and CDR2 YYDKDF (reference sequence). The CDR3 protein is CATSRGQGSGANVLTF. CDR3 sequence (DNA): TGTGCCACCAGCAGAGGACAGGGATCCGGGGCCAACGTCCTGACTTTC.

V usage is TRBV28 and J usage is TRBJ1-5; perhaps TRBD1 as D (5 bases). CDR1 is MDHEN and CDR2 is SYDVKM in the germline V gene. The CDR3 consists of 12 residues. Between the trimmed V and J ends, which lost 7 bases and 7 bases, there was a span of 11 bases. CDR3 amino acids: CASTVGDQPQHF. The CDR3 DNA sequence: TGTGCCAGCACAGTAGGGGACCAGCCCCAGCATTTT.

This clonotype was detected ten times or more. The chain combines TRBV5-8 with TRBJ2-1; D not resolved. Trimming removed 6 bases at V and 8 bases at J, with 12 bases between. The length of the CDR3 is 12 residues. Germline loops: CDR1 SGHTS, CDR2 YDEGEE. DNA for the CDR3: TGTGCCAGCAAAAATACACGGGATGAGCAGTTCTTC. Translating gives CASKNTRDEQFF. The whole variable domain, remainder taken from reference TRBV5-8 and TRBJ2-1, is EAGVTQSPTHLIKTRGQQATLRCSPISGHTSVYWYQQALGLGLQFLLWYDEGEERNRGNFPPRFSGRQFPNYSSELNVNALELEDSALYLCASKNTRDEQFFGPGTRLTVL.

This clonotype has at least ten counts. The gene calls are TRBV10-2 and TRBJ2-7, with D possibly TRBD2 on 5 matching bases. Germline V CDR1 and CDR2: WSHSY, SAAADI. The CDR3 covers 16 residues. V lost 7 bases, J lost 5 bases, and 24 bases lay in between. The CDR3: CASKPSRPSGSDEQYF. DNA of the CDR3: TGCGCCAGCAAACCAAGCCGTCCCAGCGGATCCGACGAGCAGTACTTC.

This clonotype was detected only a few times. CDR3 DNA: TGTGCCAGCCGCGAAGGGTCAGCCTCTGGGGAGCTGTTTTTT. It translates to CASREGSASGELFF. V gene TRBV7-7 combines with J gene TRBJ2-2; D is undetermined. V was cut by 8 bases and J by 8 bases, with 18 bases left in between. CDR3 length: 14 residues. In germline, CDR1 is SSHAT, CDR2 FNYEAQ (reference sequence).

This clonotype was picked up many times. The chain links TRBV12-3 or TRBV12-4 to TRBJ2-3; tentatively, D is TRBD1 (6 bases). Trimming removed 4 bases at V and 2 bases at J, with 13 bases between. The CDR3 totals 15 residues. CDR3 sequence (DNA): TGTGCCAGCAGTTCCTCAGGGGATACCACAGATACGCAGTATTTT. Translating gives CASSSSGDTTDTQYF.

This clonotype was seen many times. The chain uses TRBV6-5 and TRBJ2-7, with 10 nucleotides matching TRBD2. CDR3 length: 15 residues. Trimming took 4 bases from V and 6 from J; bases not matched to a gene: 9. Germline values: CDR1 MNHEY, CDR2 SVGAGI. For the CDR3, the DNA is TGTGCCAGCAGTTCCACCCCTAGCGGGGGCACCGAGCAGTACTTC. Protein: CASSSTPSGGTEQYF.

In its sample, this clonotype was seen many times. V and J are TRBV10-3 and TRBJ2-7, with D perhaps matching TRBD1 (6 bases). The germline V gene has CDR1 ENHRY and CDR2 SYGVKD. Trimming stripped 6 bases from V and 3 bases from J, with 12 bases between. The CDR3 length is 13 residues. The CDR3 sequence is CAISFTGFYEQYF. The CDR3, as DNA: TGTGCCATCAGCTTTACAGGGTTCTACGAGCAGTACTTC.

This clonotype was counted ten times or more. This sequence joins TRBV28 and TRBJ2-5, with a weak D call TRBD1 (6 bases). The CDR3 runs to 14 residues. Germline V CDR1 and CDR2: MDHEN, SYDVKM. V was clipped by 6 bases and J by 7 bases, with 18 bases between them. CDR3 in amino acids: CASRVQGQRGTQYF. CDR3 DNA sequence: TGTGCCAGCAGGGTACAGGGACAAAGGGGGACCCAGTACTTC.

J is TRBJ2-7 and V is TRBV6-1; a weak D match, TRBD1 (5 bases). CDR1 MNHNS and CDR2 SASEGT come from the germline V gene. This CDR3 comprises 15 residues. V lost 11 bases to trimming and J lost 1 base, with 21 bases between them. This CDR3 is CAPRVAPAKSYEQYF. The CDR3 DNA follows: TGTGCCCCCAGGGTTGCACCAGCGAAATCCTACGAGCAGTACTTC.

This clonotype has at least ten counts. The V and J genes are TRBV6-5 and TRBJ2-7; the match to TRBD1 covers 9 bases. Germline CDR1 reads MNHEY; CDR2 reads SVGAGI. The CDR3 runs 15 residues. V trimming: 8 bases; J trimming: 4 bases; junction bases outside the gene matches: 12. The CDR3 coding sequence is TGTGCCAGCGCGCCGACGGGACAGGGTTCATACGAGCAGTACTTC. This codes for CASAPTGQGSYEQYF.

This clonotype was detected a few times. The chain couples TRBV9 to TRBJ2-7; tentatively, D is TRBD1 (6 bases). In germline, CDR1 is SGDLS, CDR2 YYNGEE. This CDR3 is built from 14 residues. V lost 2 bases and J 0 bases, leaving 9 bases between the germline ends. CDR3 in DNA: TGTGCCAGCAGCGTGGAACAGGGCTCCTACGAGCAGTACTTC. Protein product: CASSVEQGSYEQYF.

Ten or more counts support this clonotype. The chain combines TRBV7-9 with TRBJ1-1; no clear D. Trimming stripped 0 bases from V and 1 base from J, with 6 bases between. Germline loops: CDR1 SEHNR, CDR2 FQNEAQ (reference sequence). The length of the CDR3 is 14 residues. This CDR3 is CASSLARENTEAFF. CDR3 in DNA: TGTGCCAGCAGCTTAGCGCGAGAGAACACTGAAGCTTTCTTT.

This clonotype was seen many times. The CDR3 DNA is TGTGCCAGCAGCCCTCAACAGGGGGCAGGGTTAGATACGCAGTATTTT. Encoded protein: CASSPQQGAGLDTQYF. The chain couples TRBV7-2 to TRBJ2-3; 9 bases are shared with TRBD1. CDR1 is SGHTA and CDR2 is FQGNSA in the germline V gene. The CDR3 spans 16 residues. With V trimmed by 5 bases and J by 5 bases, 11 bases remained unmatched. The complete variable domain, with remaining parts taken from reference TRBV7-2 and TRBJ2-3, reads GAGVSQSPSNKVTEKGKDVELRCDPISGHTALYWYRQSLGQGLEFLIYFQGNSAPDKSGLPSDRFSAERTGGSVSTLTIQRTQQEDSAVYLCASSPQQGAGLDTQYFGPGTRLTVL.

This clonotype was observed at least ten times. The V and J genes are TRBV7-2 and TRBJ2-3; no definite D call. The CDR3 has 13 residues. Germline V gene data show CDR1 as SGHTA and CDR2 as FQGNSA. Trimming left V 4 bases short and J 2 bases short, with 7 bases between. CDR3 sequence (DNA): TGTGCCAGCAGCTATCGTCACACAGATACGCAGTATTTT. Amino acids: CASSYRHTDTQYF.

This chain joins TRBV29-1 and TRBJ2-3; 13 bases line up with TRBD2. The CDR3 is 17 residues long. Germline CDR1 and CDR2: SQVTM and ANQGSEA. V dropped 3 bases and J dropped 5; count of bases not matched to a gene: 11. CDR3 loop: CSVDGTETSGGKDTQYF. CDR3 in DNA: TGCAGCGTTGACGGGACCGAGACTAGCGGGGGGAAAGATACGCAGTATTTT.

This clonotype was observed a few times. A much larger clone sits a single nucleotide away, making a read error possible. Here the CDR3 omits its conserved ending phenylalanine or tryptophan, so a read error is the likely source. This rearrangement joins TRBV9 to TRBJ2-1; D is unresolved. The V and J ends lost 1 base and 2 bases respectively, with 19 bases between them. The CDR3 contains 18 residues. Germline assignment: CDR1 SGDLS and CDR2 YYNGEE. CDR3 in amino acids: CASSVKVVGATAYNEQFL. The CDR3 nucleotides are TGTGCCAGCAGCGTAAAGGTAGTTGGTGCCACGGCCTACAATGAGCAGTTCTTA.